One and the same sample provided the 10 T cell receptor beta chains below, sequenced in a study of blood T cell repertoires in COVID-19 (dated by TCRdb to the early 2020s). Libraries were constructed by the immunoSEQ multiplex PCR assay. In its TCRdb copy, this immuneACCESS table keeps in-frame sequences only and misses some clones. Where compared with another copy, unresolved V genes explain less than half of these, and the others have no known cause. The sample records 240,000 or so clones, roughly 85% of which are singletons. The ten most abundant clones make up 3.4% of the sample. The sample comprised peripheral blood. These TCRs come from a woman between 18 and 29 years old with acute or convalescent COVID-19.

The chain has TRBV11-2 and TRBJ2-4, with D uncertain. Germline V CDR1 and CDR2: SGHAT, FQNNGV. Trimming left V 0 bases short and J 15 bases short, with 15 bases between. The CDR3 sequence is 13 residues long. CDR3 region: CASSLDGSHFGYF. DNA of the CDR3: TGTGCCAGCAGCTTAGATGGTTCTCACTTTGGGTACTTC. The full variable domain, in which reference TRBV11-2 and TRBJ2-4 provide the parts outside the CDR3, is EAGVAQSPRYKIIEKRQSVAFWCNPISGHATLYWYQQILGQGPKLLIQFQNNGVVDDSQLPKDRFSAERLKGVDSTLKIQPAKLEDSAVYLCASSLDGSHFGYFGAGTRLSVL.

The J gene is TRBJ2-5, the V gene TRBV12-3 or TRBV12-4, with D uncertain. The V end lost 2 bases, the J end lost 2 bases, and 6 bases lay between the germline ends. The CDR3 is made up of 13 amino acids. The CDR3 nucleotides read TGTGCCAGCAGTTTAATCCTACAAGAGACCCAGTACTTC. It codes for CASSLILQETQYF.

This clone was seen only once. The chain carries TRBV3-1 (or the pseudogene TRBV3-2) and TRBJ1-5; 7 bases match TRBD1. CDR1 is LGHDT and CDR2 is YNNKEL in the germline V gene (reference sequence). The trim removed 1 base at V and 4 bases at J, leaving 10 bases unmatched. The CDR3 has 17 residues. This CDR3 is CASSQGQGRGGNQPQHF. CDR3 DNA sequence: TGTGCCAGCAGCCAAGGACAGGGAAGGGGTGGAAATCAGCCCCAGCATTTT.

The chain links TRBV7-2 to TRBJ2-5, with 7 bases identical to TRBD2. Germline V gene data show CDR1 as SGHTA and CDR2 as FQGNSA. V was clipped by 2 bases and J by 3 bases; unmatched bases: 3. This CDR3 contains 14 residues. The CDR3 is CASSLYGTKETQYF. The CDR3 DNA follows: TGTGCCAGCAGCTTATATGGGACTAAAGAGACCCAGTACTTC. Complete variable domain (other parts from reference TRBV7-2 and TRBJ2-5): GAGVSQSPSNKVTEKGKDVELRCDPISGHTALYWYRQSLGQGLEFLIYFQGNSAPDKSGLPSDRFSAERTGGSVSTLTIQRTQQEDSAVYLCASSLYGTKETQYFGPGTRLLVL.

This clone occurred a few times. The chain carries TRBV15 and TRBJ2-6, with 9 positions matching TRBD1. Germline V gene lookup returns CDR1 LNHNV and CDR2 YYDKDF (reference sequence). The CDR3 consists of 17 residues. Unmatched junction bases numbered 10, after V lost 1 base and J lost 9 bases. CDR3 sequence reads: CATSRGGGQGSGNVLTF. The DNA of the CDR3 is TGTGCCACCAGCAGAGGAGGGGGACAGGGATCAGGCAACGTCCTGACTTTC.

This clone was counted only a few times. The rearrangement uses TRBV19 and TRBJ1-5; tentatively, D is TRBD1 (6 bases). Trimming removed 4 bases at V and 5 bases at J, with 9 bases between. This CDR3 region has 13 residues. CDR1 and CDR2 from the germline V gene are LNHDA and SQIVND (reference sequence). The CDR3 region has the DNA TGTGCCAGTAGTACGGACAGAGATCAGCCCCAGCATTTT. This translates into CASSTDRDQPQHF.

The gene calls are TRBV2 and TRBJ2-7; 7 bases fit TRBD1. The CDR3 has 13 residues. Per the germline V gene, CDR1 is SNHLY and CDR2 is FYNNEI. The junction had 4 bases not matched to a gene; V was cut back by 4 bases and J by 4 bases. CDR3 sequence reads: CASSGYRGYEQYF. CDR3 coding DNA: TGTGCCAGCAGTGGTTACAGGGGTTACGAGCAGTACTTC.

The gene calls are TRBV18 and TRBJ2-7, with 7 bases matching TRBD1. CDR1 is KGHSH and CDR2 is LQKENI in the germline V gene. The CDR3 runs to 13 residues. Germline trimming cut 5 bases from V and 5 bases from J; bases unmatched to any gene: 6. The CDR3 nucleotides read TGTGCCAGCTCAACCCTCGACAGGGACGAGCAGTACTTC. It is translated as CASSTLDRDEQYF.

The chain has TRBV7-9 and TRBJ2-7; TRBD1 agrees at 7 bases. The CDR3 runs to 13 residues. Germline V CDR1 and CDR2: SEHNR, FQNEAQ (reference sequence). Losses at the gene ends were 4 bases for V and 7 bases for J; bases not matched to a gene: 7. CDR3 sequence: CASSSPGQREQYF. The CDR3 DNA is TGTGCCAGCAGCTCCCCGGGACAGCGGGAGCAGTACTTC.

The J gene is TRBJ2-1, the V gene TRBV27, with 9 nucleotides matching TRBD1. Germline V gene sequence: CDR1 MNHEY, CDR2 SMNVEV (reference sequence). CDR3 length: 19 residues. With 4 bases clipped from V and 2 bases from J, the junction kept 15 bases outside the gene matches. As DNA, the CDR3 is TGTGCCAGCAGTTGGGACAGGGTGGCGGGAGTATCTCCCTACAATGAGCAGTTCTTC. It translates to CASSWDRVAGVSPYNEQFF.